These T cell receptor beta chains were read from a single sample in a study of blood T cell repertoires in COVID-19. Generated by immunoSEQ multiplex PCR, the TCRdb table keeps only in-frame clones and is missing some. The sample carries 150,000 or so clones, approximately 83% recorded once. Sequenced input: peripheral blood. The source of these receptors is a man in his fifties or sixties with acute or convalescent COVID-19. CDR3s include the opening cysteine and the closing phenylalanine or tryptophan. D genes are given only for firm matches. The size of a clone is reported for some rows only, either as once, few or many, or as a class for expanded clones.

d_gene: TRBD2; v_gene: TRBV6-5; j_gene: TRBJ2-1; abundance: NA; CDR3nt: TGTGCCAGCAACCGGGAGGGAGGGAGAGAGCAGTTCTTC; CDR3aa: CASNREGGREQFF
d_gene: NA; v_gene: TRBV4-2; j_gene: TRBJ1-4; abundance: once; CDR3nt: TGTGCCAGCAGCCAAGATGCCCCCGGGTTTTCAGAAAAACTGTTTTTT; CDR3aa: CASSQDAPGFSEKLFF
d_gene: NA; v_gene: TRBV3-1/TRBV3-2; j_gene: TRBJ1-4; abundance: NA; CDR3nt: TGTGCCAGCAGCCTTCTCCGGCGGGAAAAACTGTTTTTT; CDR3aa: CASSLLRREKLFF
d_gene: TRBD2; v_gene: TRBV7-9; j_gene: TRBJ2-1; abundance: NA; CDR3nt: TGTGCCAGCAGCACAACTAGCGGTACTTACAATGAGCAGTTCTTC; CDR3aa: CASSTTSGTYNEQFF
d_gene: TRBD1; v_gene: TRBV19; j_gene: TRBJ2-2; abundance: NA; CDR3nt: TGTGCCAGTGCGGGGGACAGGGGATACACCGGGGAGCTGTTTTTT; CDR3aa: CASAGDRGYTGELFF
d_gene: NA; v_gene: TRBV21-1; j_gene: TRBJ2-2; abundance: NA; CDR3nt: TGTGCCAGCAGCAAATCGGCAGGGAAAGTTTCCGGGGAGCTGTTTTTT; CDR3aa: CASSKSAGKVSGELFF
d_gene: NA; v_gene: TRBV28; j_gene: TRBJ1-3; abundance: NA; CDR3nt: TGTGCCAGTATTGACGGGTCCTCGGGAAACACCATATATTTT; CDR3aa: CASIDGSSGNTIYF
d_gene: TRBD1; v_gene: TRBV6-5; j_gene: TRBJ1-5; abundance: NA; CDR3nt: TGTGCCAGCAGACAGGGGGCGCTTGGCAATCAGCCCCAGCATTTT; CDR3aa: CASRQGALGNQPQHF
d_gene: NA; v_gene: TRBV28; j_gene: TRBJ2-2; abundance: NA; CDR3nt: TGTGCCAGCACGGGGGCGAACACCGGGGAGCTGTTTTTT; CDR3aa: CASTGANTGELFF
d_gene: TRBD1; v_gene: TRBV9; j_gene: TRBJ1-2; abundance: NA; CDR3nt: TGTGCCAGCAGCGTCTCACAGGGGGCTAGTGGCTACACCTTC; CDR3aa: CASSVSQGASGYTF
d_gene: TRBD1; v_gene: TRBV19; j_gene: TRBJ1-5; abundance: few; CDR3nt: TGTGCCAGTAGTATAGGCAGGGGGCTTATCAATCAGCCCCAGCATTTT; CDR3aa: CASSIGRGLINQPQHF
d_gene: NA; v_gene: TRBV10-3; j_gene: TRBJ2-7; abundance: NA; CDR3nt: TGTGCCATCAGTGACAGAGGGAGTAGCTACGAGCAGTACTTC; CDR3aa: CAISDRGSSYEQYF
d_gene: NA; v_gene: TRBV9; j_gene: TRBJ2-1; abundance: NA; CDR3nt: TGTGCCAGCAGCGGTGGGACAACGGAGCAGTTCTTC; CDR3aa: CASSGGTTEQFF
d_gene: NA; v_gene: TRBV15; j_gene: TRBJ2-1; abundance: once; CDR3nt: TGTGCCACCAGCCCCACCGGGGGGCTATATGAGCAGTTCTTC; CDR3aa: CATSPTGGLYEQFF
d_gene: NA; v_gene: TRBV20-1; j_gene: TRBJ1-2; abundance: once; CDR3nt: TGCAGTGCTAGTCCGGGGGGCAGGACCTATGGCTACACCTTC; CDR3aa: CSASPGGRTYGYTF
d_gene: TRBD1; v_gene: TRBV18; j_gene: TRBJ2-7; abundance: NA; CDR3nt: TGTGCCAGCTCACCACGGGACAGCTCCTACGAGCAGTACTTC; CDR3aa: CASSPRDSSYEQYF
d_gene: NA; v_gene: TRBV7-3; j_gene: TRBJ2-1; abundance: NA; CDR3nt: TGTGCCAGCAGCTTAATGTCAGGGGCGAAGTCTGAGCAGTTCTTC; CDR3aa: CASSLMSGAKSEQFF
d_gene: TRBD1; v_gene: TRBV3-1/TRBV3-2; j_gene: TRBJ1-6; abundance: NA; CDR3nt: TGTGCCAGCAGCCAACGAGGACAGGGGCAATCACCCCTCCACTTT; CDR3aa: CASSQRGQGQSPLHF
d_gene: TRBD1; v_gene: TRBV28; j_gene: TRBJ1-1; abundance: NA; CDR3nt: TGTGCCAGCAGCCACCCGGGACAGCAAGCTTTCTTT; CDR3aa: CASSHPGQQAFF
d_gene: NA; v_gene: TRBV19; j_gene: TRBJ1-2; abundance: NA; CDR3nt: TGTGCCAGCTGGACAGTAAACTATGGCTACACCTTC; CDR3aa: CASWTVNYGYTF
d_gene: NA; v_gene: TRBV7-2; j_gene: TRBJ2-4; abundance: NA; CDR3nt: TGTGCCAGCAGCTTCTCGGACAGAAACATTCAGTACTTC; CDR3aa: CASSFSDRNIQYF
d_gene: NA; v_gene: TRBV11-1; j_gene: TRBJ1-1; abundance: NA; CDR3nt: TGTGCCAGCAGCTTAGCGCTCGGCACTGAAGCTTTCTTT; CDR3aa: CASSLALGTEAFF
d_gene: TRBD1; v_gene: TRBV5-1; j_gene: TRBJ2-3; abundance: NA; CDR3nt: TGCGCCAGCAGCTCCGGAACAGGGGGCGCGGGAGATACGCAGTATTTT; CDR3aa: CASSSGTGGAGDTQYF
d_gene: TRBD1; v_gene: TRBV9; j_gene: TRBJ1-1; abundance: NA; CDR3nt: TGTGCCAGCAGCGTCGCCGGGACAGGGGGCACTGAAGCTTTCTTT; CDR3aa: CASSVAGTGGTEAFF
d_gene: NA; v_gene: TRBV11-3; j_gene: TRBJ2-1; abundance: NA; CDR3nt: TGTGCCAGCAGCCAACGGGGGTTCGGGAATGAGCAGTTCTTC; CDR3aa: CASSQRGFGNEQFF
d_gene: TRBD1; v_gene: TRBV19; j_gene: TRBJ1-2; abundance: NA; CDR3nt: TGTGCCAGTACCGGGTGGAGGGGGCTCGGCTATGGCTACACCTTC; CDR3aa: CASTGWRGLGYGYTF
d_gene: NA; v_gene: TRBV5-4; j_gene: TRBJ2-1; abundance: NA; CDR3nt: TGTGCCAGCAGCTTGGTAGCCGGAGGAAGACACAATGAGCAGTTCTTC; CDR3aa: CASSLVAGGRHNEQFF
d_gene: NA; v_gene: TRBV7-9; j_gene: TRBJ1-3; abundance: NA; CDR3nt: TGTGCCAGCAGCCGAATCACGACAGGCTTTCTCTCTGGAAACACCATATATTTT; CDR3aa: CASSRITTGFLSGNTIYF
d_gene: NA; v_gene: TRBV5-1; j_gene: TRBJ2-2; abundance: NA; CDR3nt: TGCGCCAGCAGCTTTTTGGAGGGCAAGGGCAACACCGGGGAGCTGTTTTTT; CDR3aa: CASSFLEGKGNTGELFF
d_gene: TRBD2; v_gene: TRBV5-1; j_gene: TRBJ2-5; abundance: NA; CDR3nt: TGCGCCAGCAGACCCGGGACTAGCGGGAGACGGGAGACCTGGGGCCAAGAGACCCAGTACTTC; CDR3aa: CASRPGTSGRRETWGQETQYF
d_gene: NA; v_gene: TRBV10-3; j_gene: TRBJ1-3; abundance: NA; CDR3nt: TGTGCCATCAGCCTAACAGGGAACTCTGGAAACACCATATATTTT; CDR3aa: CAISLTGNSGNTIYF
d_gene: NA; v_gene: TRBV3-1/TRBV3-2; j_gene: TRBJ1-1; abundance: NA; CDR3nt: TGTGCCAGCAGCCGCGGTCGGTCTGAAGCTTTCTTT; CDR3aa: CASSRGRSEAFF
d_gene: NA; v_gene: TRBV6-5; j_gene: TRBJ2-4; abundance: NA; CDR3nt: TGTGCCAGCAGTTACTTGCGGAGTTCTGGCAAAAACATTCAGTACTTC; CDR3aa: CASSYLRSSGKNIQYF
d_gene: NA; v_gene: TRBV28; j_gene: TRBJ1-2; abundance: NA; CDR3nt: TGTGCCAGCAGTTTGCCACGTCTAGCTAACTATGGCTACACCTTC; CDR3aa: CASSLPRLANYGYTF
d_gene: TRBD1; v_gene: TRBV5-1; j_gene: TRBJ1-4; abundance: NA; CDR3nt: TGCGCCAGCAGCTTGGACGGGACAGAAAATGAAAAACTGTTTTTT; CDR3aa: CASSLDGTENEKLFF
d_gene: NA; v_gene: TRBV14; j_gene: TRBJ2-2; abundance: NA; CDR3nt: TGTGCCAGCAGCTTAGCCAGGAACACCGGGGAGCTGTTTTTT; CDR3aa: CASSLARNTGELFF
d_gene: NA; v_gene: TRBV21-1; j_gene: TRBJ2-7; abundance: NA; CDR3nt: TGTGCCAGCAGCTTCAGGACAGGGGGCTACGAGCAGTACTTC; CDR3aa: CASSFRTGGYEQYF
d_gene: NA; v_gene: TRBV6-4; j_gene: TRBJ1-1; abundance: NA; CDR3nt: TGTGCCAGCAGTTACAGGTGGGGCACTGAAGCTTTCTTT; CDR3aa: CASSYRWGTEAFF
d_gene: NA; v_gene: TRBV5-8; j_gene: TRBJ1-5; abundance: NA; CDR3nt: TGTGCCAGCAGCCGTGGACAGAATAGCAATCAGCCCCAGCATTTT; CDR3aa: CASSRGQNSNQPQHF
d_gene: TRBD1; v_gene: TRBV30; j_gene: TRBJ1-1; abundance: NA; CDR3nt: TGTGCCTGGAGCCTTACAGGGGGCTCTGAAGCTTTCTTT; CDR3aa: CAWSLTGGSEAFF
d_gene: TRBD2; v_gene: TRBV2; j_gene: TRBJ2-1; abundance: NA; CDR3nt: TGTGCCAGCAGTGGGGCTAGCGGGAGGGGCGAGCAGTTCTTC; CDR3aa: CASSGASGRGEQFF
d_gene: NA; v_gene: TRBV6-1; j_gene: TRBJ1-1; abundance: few; CDR3nt: TGTGCCAGCAGTGATCCTAAACGTACTGAAGCTTTCTTT; CDR3aa: CASSDPKRTEAFF
d_gene: NA; v_gene: TRBV2; j_gene: TRBJ2-5; abundance: once; CDR3nt: TGTGCCAGCACAACAGGGCCCCCAGAGACCCAGTACTTC; CDR3aa: CASTTGPPETQYF
d_gene: NA; v_gene: TRBV20-1; j_gene: TRBJ1-1; abundance: NA; CDR3nt: TGCAGTGCTAGTTCAGGGAAGCACACTGAAGCTTTCTTT; CDR3aa: CSASSGKHTEAFF
d_gene: TRBD1; v_gene: TRBV19; j_gene: TRBJ2-2; abundance: NA; CDR3nt: TGTGCCAGTAGTGTCTACCGGACAGGGGGTAGTGCCGGGGAGCTGTTTTTT; CDR3aa: CASSVYRTGGSAGELFF
d_gene: TRBD1; v_gene: TRBV6-5; j_gene: TRBJ2-1; abundance: NA; CDR3nt: TGTGCCAGCACCGAGGAGAGGGGGCACTACAATGAGCAGTTCTTC; CDR3aa: CASTEERGHYNEQFF
d_gene: TRBD1; v_gene: TRBV5-1; j_gene: TRBJ2-7; abundance: NA; CDR3nt: TGCGCCAGCAGCCATAAGTCGGGACAGGGGGCGAGCTCCTACGAGCAGTACTTC; CDR3aa: CASSHKSGQGASSYEQYF
d_gene: TRBD2; v_gene: TRBV4-1; j_gene: TRBJ2-5; abundance: NA; CDR3nt: TGCGCCAGCAGCCGGATCATAGCGGGAGTAGAGACCCAGTACTTC; CDR3aa: CASSRIIAGVETQYF
d_gene: TRBD1; v_gene: TRBV13; j_gene: TRBJ1-2; abundance: NA; CDR3nt: TGTGCCAGCAGCTCCCCGGACAGGAAGGCTAACTATGGCTACACCTTC; CDR3aa: CASSSPDRKANYGYTF
d_gene: TRBD1; v_gene: TRBV11-2; j_gene: TRBJ1-2; abundance: NA; CDR3nt: TGTGCCAGCAGTTCCGGGACAGGGTATCGGGGCTACACCTTC; CDR3aa: CASSSGTGYRGYTF